What follows are 10 T cell receptor beta chains derived from one specimen sequenced in a study of neoadjuvant nivolumab and ipilimumab in lung cancer. This table comes from immunoSEQ multiplex PCR, and its TCRdb copy is limited to in-frame clones, with some not included. This sample has some 50,000 clones, with 75% to 90% found just once. Sequenced here: blood, sampled before neoadjuvant nivolumab, alone or with ipilimumab. These receptors were taken from an adult with non-small cell lung cancer. Some clones in this sample may be carry-over from other donors' samples.

The chain uses TRBV2 and TRBJ1-5, with D unresolved. Deletions cut 6 bases from V and 0 bases from J, with 15 bases between. Germline V gene lookup returns CDR1 SNHLY and CDR2 FYNNEI. This CDR3 region has 16 residues. The CDR3 loop is CASRLRPQYSNQPQHF. The DNA for the CDR3 is TGTGCCAGCAGGTTGAGGCCCCAGTATAGCAATCAGCCCCAGCATTTT.

This chain uses TRBV7-2 with TRBJ2-1; D may be TRBD1 or TRBD2 (5 bases each). The CDR3 length is 15 residues. The V end was cut by 7 bases, the J end by 1 base, with 14 bases between. Germline CDR1 SGHTA, CDR2 FQGNSA. This CDR3 reads CASTPGGRSYNEQFF. CDR3 coding DNA: TGTGCCAGCACCCCTGGGGGTCGGTCCTACAATGAGCAGTTCTTC.

This clone has just one count. The chain employs TRBV2 and TRBJ2-4; 10 bases match TRBD2. CDR3 length: 17 residues. Germline V lookup: CDR1 SNHLY, CDR2 FYNNEI. The trim removed 7 bases at V and 3 bases at J, leaving 12 bases unmatched. CDR3 coding DNA: TGTGCCAGCACTAGCGGGAGAATCTTTATAGGCAAAAACATTCAGTACTTC. Residues: CASTSGRIFIGKNIQYF.

V gene TRBV7-8 combines with J gene TRBJ2-1; TRBD2 aligns across 13 bases. V gave up 4 bases and J gave up 7 bases; unmatched junction bases: 7. CDR3 size: 16 residues. CDR1 is SGHVS and CDR2 is FQNEAQ in the germline V gene. The CDR3: CASSSRGLAGLNEQFF. The DNA of the CDR3 is TGTGCCAGCAGCTCAAGGGGACTAGCGGGGCTGAATGAGCAGTTCTTC.

The chain employs TRBV6-5 and TRBJ2-5; 7 bases are shared with TRBD1. The CDR3 is made up of 15 amino acids. CDR1 and CDR2 (germline): MNHEY, SVGAGI. The junction had 11 bases not matched to a gene; V was cut back by 6 bases and J by 4 bases. CDR3 bases: TGTGCCAGCAGCCGAGGGGGCCCGGTAGGAGAGACCCAGTACTTC. Protein product: CASSRGGPVGETQYF.

This chain connects TRBV5-6 to TRBJ1-4, with 7 bases lining up with TRBD1. Germline values: CDR1 SGHDT, CDR2 YYEEEE. The CDR3 runs to 17 residues. V shed 4 bases and J 4 bases; nucleotides not matched to a gene: 13. Written as DNA, the CDR3 is TGTGCCAGCAGCACGGTGAAGGACAGGCAGGGTAATGAAAAACTGTTTTTT. Amino acids: CASSTVKDRQGNEKLFF.

This chain joins TRBV11-3 and TRBJ2-1, with 10 bases that match TRBD2. V trimming: 0 bases; J trimming: 6 bases; junction bases outside the gene matches: 11. Germline CDR1 and CDR2: SGHNT and YENEEA. The CDR3 contains 18 residues. The CDR3 loop is CASSLDQGGSGRPNEQFF. The CDR3 bases are TGTGCCAGCAGCTTAGATCAGGGAGGTAGCGGGAGGCCCAATGAGCAGTTCTTC.

This clone was picked up a small number of times. The chain is built from TRBV7-2 and TRBJ2-7; TRBD1 might be the D (6 bases). Germline lookup yields CDR1 SGHTA and CDR2 FQGNSA. The CDR3 spans 15 residues. V gave up 1 base and J gave up 4 bases, with 14 bases separating them. For the CDR3, the DNA is TGTGCCAGCAGCTTAGAACAGGGAGCCTATTACGAGCAGTACTTC. It codes for CASSLEQGAYYEQYF.

The V and J genes are TRBV6-4 and TRBJ2-1; 12 nucleotides align to TRBD2. Looked up from germline, CDR1 is MRHNA and CDR2 is SNTAGT. This CDR3 contains 15 residues. J lost 5 bases, V lost 4 bases, and 3 bases had no gene match. CDR3 nucleotide sequence: TGTGCCAGCAGTGCTCGGACTAGCGGGAACAATGAGCAGTTCTTC. Its protein is CASSARTSGNNEQFF.

This chain joins TRBV5-8 and TRBJ1-2, with TRBD1 identical over 8 bases. V lost 4 bases to trimming and J lost 5 bases; unmatched junction nucleotides: 10. The CDR3 length is 15 residues. Germline-derived CDR1 and CDR2 are SGHTS and YDEGEE. This CDR3 reads CASSLTGQGTYGYTF. CDR3 DNA: TGTGCCAGCAGCCTTACAGGACAGGGCACTTATGGCTACACCTTC.